This T cell receptor beta chain was obtained from a study of blood T cell repertoires in COVID-19. The junction had 9 bases not matched to a gene; V was cut back by 5 bases and J by 7 bases. This CDR3 has 14 amino acids. Germline loops: CDR1 MNHEY, CDR2 SVGAGI. The data were produced by immunoSEQ multiplex PCR, yet TCRdb's version contains in-frame clones alone and is incomplete. The data hold some 200,000 clones, with about 85% observed a single time. This clone was found a few times. The sequence was collected from a woman of 80 years or more with acute or convalescent COVID-19. The sequenced sample was peripheral blood. The V gene is TRBV6-5, the J gene TRBJ1-2, with TRBD1 matching over 8 bases. CDR3 region: CASSTRQGRGGYTF. The DNA for the CDR3 is TGTGCCAGCAGTACCCGACAGGGGAGAGGTGGCTACACCTTC.